Below are 29 T cell receptor beta chains sequenced from a single sample in a study of cytomegalovirus exposure and HLA in healthy donors. Primers for the PCR totalled 60 Vbeta and 13 Jbeta. The repertoire was sequenced with immunoSEQ multiplex PCR; TCRdb's copy has only in-frame clones and lacks some. The sample has about 120,000 clones; around three quarters are singletons. Sequenced material: PBMCs. The receptor set was obtained from a man aged 18 to 30 in good health and CMV-seropositive.

This clone was detected a few times. This chain joins TRBV11-2 and TRBJ2-3; a weak D match, TRBD2 (5 bases). The CDR3 is made up of 14 amino acids. V lost 3 bases and J lost 0, with 7 bases in between. Germline CDR1 SGHAT, CDR2 FQNNGV. The CDR3 DNA sequence: TGTGCCAGCAGCTTCCGGACTAGCACAGATACGCAGTATTTT. Protein sequence: CASSFRTSTDTQYF. Using reference TRBV11-2 and TRBJ2-3 for the parts outside the CDR3, the full variable domain is EAGVAQSPRYKIIEKRQSVAFWCNPISGHATLYWYQQILGQGPKLLIQFQNNGVVDDSQLPKDRFSAERLKGVDSTLKIQPAKLEDSAVYLCASSFRTSTDTQYFGPGTRLTVL.

A remark on this clone: At one boundary the junction diverges from the germline segment, which might be a read error. The chain uses TRBV29-1 and TRBJ2-4, with 7 bases identical to TRBD1. The CDR3 loop spans 17 amino acids. Per the germline V gene, CDR1 is SQVTM and CDR2 is ANQGSEA. CDR3 coding DNA: TGCAGCGTTGAAAGGGACAGCGATGGGGTAGCCAAAAACAGTCAGTACTTC. Protein sequence: CSVERDSDGVAKNSQYF.

The gene calls are TRBV2 and TRBJ2-6; 8 bases map to TRBD1. This CDR3 contains 16 residues. V lost 10 bases and J lost 2; bases outside the gene matches: 10. Germline loops: CDR1 SNHLY, CDR2 FYNNEI. For the CDR3, the DNA is TGTGCCACCCCAGGACAGGGACCGCCTGGGGCCAACGTCCTGACTTTC. This codes for CATPGQGPPGANVLTF. The variable domain in full, with the rest retrieved from reference TRBV2 and TRBJ2-6, is EPEVTQTPSHQVTQMGQEVILRCVPISNHLYFYWYRQILGQKVEFLVSFYNNEISEKSEIFDDQFSVERPDGSNFTLKIRSTKLEDSAMYFCATPGQGPPGANVLTFGAGSRLTVL.

CDR3 bases: TGTGCCAGCAGGTCGGGACAGGCTAACTATGGCTACACCTTC. It translates to CASRSGQANYGYTF. The genes are TRBV6-6 and TRBJ1-2; 8 bases agree with TRBD1. With 6 bases clipped from V and 0 bases from J, the junction kept 3 bases outside the gene matches. The CDR3 spans 14 residues. Germline V gene sequence: CDR1 MNHNY, CDR2 SVGAGI (reference sequence).

This clone has more than one count but fewer than ten. The V gene is TRBV15, the J gene TRBJ1-5; the D is unclear. Germline lookup yields CDR1 LNHNV and CDR2 YYDKDF (reference sequence). CDR3 length: 13 amino acids. Trimming cost V 9 bases and J 4 bases, with 13 bases left between them. The CDR3 bases are TGTGCCACGAAGCTAGCTATTAATCAGCCCCAGCATTTT. This sequence encodes CATKLAINQPQHF.

This clone was seen only a few times. One end of the junction fails to match germline, which may point to a read error. The chain has TRBV10-1 and TRBJ1-2; 7 positions match TRBD1. This CDR3 has 14 residues. The germline gives CDR1 WNHNN, CDR2 SYGVQD (reference sequence). CDR3 nucleotides: TGCGCCAGCACCCCGCGACGGGACAGCCCTGATATCGCCTTC. Translating it yields CASTPRRDSPDIAF.

The CDR3 region has the DNA TGTGCCAGCAGTGCTAATAGCAATCAGCCCCAGCATTTT. Translating it yields CASSANSNQPQHF. This chain joins TRBV2 and TRBJ1-5; D unresolved. This CDR3 has 13 residues. The V and J ends lost 4 bases and 0 bases respectively, with 4 bases between them. In germline, CDR1 is SNHLY, CDR2 FYNNEI.

The chain employs TRBV19 and TRBJ2-5; the match to TRBD2 covers 8 bases. The CDR3 loop spans 14 amino acids. Germline CDR1 is LNHDA and CDR2 is SQIVND (reference sequence). J was trimmed by 2 bases and V by 3 bases; bases with no gene match: 2. The CDR3 here is CASSIGLAQETQYF. The CDR3 DNA reads as TGTGCCAGTAGTATCGGACTAGCACAAGAGACCCAGTACTTC.

The V call is TRBV5-1, the J call TRBJ1-4; D uncertain. Germline V lookup: CDR1 SGHRS, CDR2 YFSETQ. Trimming removed 4 bases at V and 5 bases at J, with 9 bases between. CDR3 length: 13 residues. The CDR3 region has the DNA TGCGCCAGCAGCGACGCCGGGAATGAAAAACTGTTTTTT. Protein sequence: CASSDAGNEKLFF.

The chain combines TRBV30 with TRBJ1-5; D remains unclear. Germline CDR1 reads GTSNPN; CDR2 reads SVGIG (reference sequence). CDR3 length equals 15 residues. Trimming stripped 0 bases from V and 0 bases from J, with 9 bases between. CDR3: CAWSVGLYSNQPQHF. CDR3 bases: TGTGCCTGGAGTGTAGGACTATATAGCAATCAGCCCCAGCATTTT. Full variable domain (missing parts from reference TRBV30 and TRBJ1-5): SQTIHQWPATLVQPVGSPLSLECTVEGTSNPNLYWYRQAAGRGLQLLFYSVGIGQISSEVPQNLSASRPQDRQFILSSKKLLLSDSGFYLCAWSVGLYSNQPQHFGDGTRLSIL.

This sequence joins TRBV11-2 and TRBJ2-1, with D perhaps matching TRBD2 (5 bases). V lost 1 base to trimming and J lost 1 base, with 11 bases between them. The CDR3 is made up of 16 amino acids. Per the germline V gene, CDR1 is SGHAT and CDR2 is FQNNGV. The CDR3 protein is CASSLARGNSYNEQFF. The CDR3 DNA is TGTGCCAGCAGCTTAGCACGAGGGAATTCCTACAATGAGCAGTTCTTC.

The chain has TRBV6-1 and TRBJ1-1; TRBD1 might be the D (6 bases). This CDR3 comprises 13 residues. V was trimmed by 2 bases and J by 3 bases, leaving 7 bases between them. Germline-derived CDR1 and CDR2 are MNHNS and SASEGT. This chain's CDR3 is CASSEKGDTEAFF. CDR3 DNA sequence: TGTGCCAGCAGTGAAAAGGGGGACACTGAAGCTTTCTTT.

J is TRBJ1-1 and V is TRBV11-2; maybe TRBD1 (5 bases). Germline values: CDR1 SGHAT, CDR2 FQNNGV. The germline V and J ends were trimmed by 3 bases and 4 bases, with 21 bases remaining between them. This CDR3 contains 17 residues. The CDR3 DNA follows: TGTGCCAGCAGCTTTGGGAACCCAGGGAACCCTGGCACTGAAGCTTTCTTT. Translating gives CASSFGNPGNPGTEAFF.

The chain recombines TRBV6-1 with TRBJ1-2; the D gene is possibly TRBD1 (6 bases). The CDR3 totals 13 residues. Germline-derived CDR1 and CDR2 are MNHNS and SASEGT. V was trimmed by 7 bases and J by 5 bases, leaving 14 bases between them. The chain's CDR3 is CASIPTGTYGYTF. Written as DNA, the CDR3 is TGTGCCAGCATACCGACAGGAACTTATGGCTACACCTTC.

V usage is TRBV7-9 and J usage is TRBJ1-1; D is uncertain. Per germline, CDR1 SEHNR and CDR2 FQNEAQ (reference sequence). Trimming pared 10 bases from V and 13 bases from J, leaving 16 bases between. The CDR3 length is 10 residues. The CDR3 protein is CATSPLPVFF. In nucleotides, the CDR3 is TGTGCCACTTCCCCTCTCCCCGTTTTCTTT.

The chain links TRBV5-6 to TRBJ2-7; 7 positions match TRBD1. CDR3 length: 14 amino acids. V lost 1 base to trimming and J lost 4 bases; unmatched junction nucleotides: 5. Germline lookup yields CDR1 SGHDT and CDR2 YYEEEE. CDR3 in DNA: TGTGCCAGCAGCTTGCGGACAGGTATATACGAGCAGTACTTC. It specifies CASSLRTGIYEQYF. Variable domain in full (rest from reference TRBV5-6 and TRBJ2-7): DAGVTQSPTHLIKTRGQQVTLRCSPKSGHDTVSWYQQALGQGPQFIFQYYEEEERQRGNFPDRFSGHQFPNYSSELNVNALLLGDSALYLCASSLRTGIYEQYFGPGTRLTVT.

The V call is TRBV18, the J call TRBJ2-7, with D possibly matching TRBD2 (5 bases). Between the trimmed V and J ends, which lost 1 base and 5 bases, there was a span of 9 bases. This CDR3 contains 13 residues. The V gene's germline CDR1 is KGHSH and CDR2 LQKENI. CDR3 region: CASSPRGSNEQYF. The DNA for the CDR3 is TGTGCCAGCTCACCACGTGGGAGCAACGAGCAGTACTTC.

This rearrangement joins TRBV5-1 to TRBJ1-1; 8 nucleotides agree with TRBD1. Germline lookup yields CDR1 SGHRS and CDR2 YFSETQ. The CDR3 is made up of 14 amino acids. V trimming: 4 bases; J trimming: 6 bases; junction bases outside the gene matches: 8. The DNA of the CDR3 is TGCGCCAGCAGCCTCTTGGACAGGGTATCTGAAGCTTTCTTT. This encodes CASSLLDRVSEAFF. Combining the CDR3 with reference TRBV5-1 and TRBJ1-1 gives the whole variable domain KAGVTQTPRYLIKTRGQQVTLSCSPISGHRSVSWYQQTPGQGLQFLFEYFSETQRNKGNFPGRFSGRQFSNSRSEMNVSTLELGDSALYLCASSLLDRVSEAFFGQGTRLTVV.

The rearrangement links TRBV7-9 to TRBJ2-1; the match to TRBD2 covers 15 bases. CDR3 size: 17 residues. The junction had 6 bases not matched to a gene; V was cut back by 5 bases and J by 4 bases. Germline V lookup: CDR1 SEHNR, CDR2 FQNEAQ (reference sequence). The CDR3 DNA follows: TGTGCCAGCAGCCCAAGGACTAGCGGGAGGGCTTACAATGAGCAGTTCTTC. Amino acids: CASSPRTSGRAYNEQFF. Complete variable domain (other parts from reference TRBV7-9 and TRBJ2-1): DTGVSQNPRHKITKRGQNVTFRCDPISEHNRLYWYRQTLGQGPEFLTYFQNEAQLEKSRLLSDRFSAERPKGSFSTLEIQRTEQGDSAMYLCASSPRTSGRAYNEQFFGPGTRLTVL.

The rearrangement uses TRBV18 and TRBJ1-3; D is perhaps TRBD1 (5 bases). Germline V CDR1 and CDR2: KGHSH, LQKENI. The ends were cut back, 1 base at V and 0 bases at J, with 10 bases in the middle. The CDR3 loop spans 16 amino acids. The CDR3 protein is CASSPLQGLSGNTIYF. The CDR3, as DNA: TGTGCCAGCTCACCACTTCAGGGCCTCTCTGGAAACACCATATATTTT. Based on the CDR3 plus reference TRBV18 and TRBJ1-3, the full variable domain is NAGVMQNPRHLVRRRGQEARLRCSPMKGHSHVYWYRQLPEEGLKFMVYLQKENIIDESGMPKERFSAEFPKEGPSILRIQQVVRGDSAAYFCASSPLQGLSGNTIYFGEGSWLTVV.

The V gene is TRBV28, the J gene TRBJ1-5; the D is unclear. CDR1 MDHEN and CDR2 SYDVKM come from the germline V gene. The CDR3 runs 12 residues. V was clipped by 2 bases and J by 11 bases, with 10 bases between them. The CDR3 sequence: CASSLQAPTQHF. Written as DNA, the CDR3 is TGTGCCAGCAGTTTACAGGCTCCGACCCAGCATTTT. The entire variable domain, with the rest obtained from reference TRBV28 and TRBJ1-5, is as follows: DVKVTQSSRYLVKRTGEKVFLECVQDMDHENMFWYRQDPGLGLRLIYFSYDVKMKEKGDIPEGYSVSREKKERFSLILESASTNQTSMYLCASSLQAPTQHFGDGTRLSIL.

The chain couples TRBV6-1 to TRBJ2-3, with 7 positions matching TRBD2. The CDR3 is 14 residues long. The germline CDR1 and CDR2 sequences are MNHNS and SASEGT. The junction had 8 bases not matched to a gene; V was cut back by 7 bases and J by 4 bases. CDR3 amino acids: CASKEGGLADTQYF. CDR3 sequence (DNA): TGTGCCAGCAAGGAGGGAGGGCTCGCAGATACGCAGTATTTT.

This clone was recorded only once. The genes are TRBV5-4 and TRBJ1-2; D is unclear. The CDR3 has 14 residues. V lost 4 bases and J 4 bases, leaving 14 bases between the germline ends. The germline V gene has CDR1 SGHNT and CDR2 YYREEE (reference sequence). Written as DNA, the CDR3 is TGTGCCAGCAGCCCGGCGGGTTATCCCTATGGCTACACCTTC. Translated, it gives CASSPAGYPYGYTF.

Details on this clone: This probably arose from a read error, given a far larger clone one base away. The V gene is TRBV5-6, the J gene TRBJ1-2, with 10 bases lining up with TRBD1. Germline CDR1 reads SGHDT; CDR2 reads YYEEEE. The CDR3 covers 13 residues. Losses at the gene ends were 4 bases for V and 6 bases for J; bases not matched to a gene: 3. CDR3 amino acids: CASSLGTGDGYTF. CDR3 DNA: TGTGCCAGCAGCCTAGGGACAGGGGATGGCTACACCTTC.

The chain links TRBV5-1 to TRBJ2-1; TRBD2 aligns across 9 bases. The CDR3 is 15 amino acids. V trimming: 4 bases; J trimming: 3 bases; junction bases outside the gene matches: 5. Germline V gene lookup returns CDR1 SGHRS and CDR2 YFSETQ. CDR3 nucleotides: TGCGCCAGCAGCGGGATGACTAGCGGCTACAATGAGCAGTTCTTC. As protein: CASSGMTSGYNEQFF.

V usage is TRBV2 and J usage is TRBJ2-5, with TRBD1 matching over 8 bases. TRBJ2-7 explains the end of the DNA better; the J call may be wrong. The CDR3 contains 14 residues. The germline V gene has CDR1 SNHLY and CDR2 FYNNEI. The CDR3 nucleotides are TGTGCCATTACACGCAGGACAGGGTCCTACGAGCAGTACTTC. The encoded protein is CAITRRTGSYEQYF.

This chain connects TRBV4-1 to TRBJ2-3; 7 nucleotides align to TRBD1. With V trimmed by 4 bases and J by 2 bases, 12 bases remained unmatched. The CDR3 runs 17 residues. Germline V gene sequence: CDR1 MGHRA, CDR2 YSYEKL. The CDR3 sequence: CASSPYRGGMDTDTQYF. The CDR3 nucleotides read TGCGCCAGCAGCCCTTACAGGGGTGGTATGGACACAGATACGCAGTATTTT.

The chain has TRBV7-2 and TRBJ2-7, with TRBD2 identical over 7 bases. After removal of 1 base from V and 6 bases from J, the junction contained 0 bases not matched to a gene. Germline lookup yields CDR1 SGHTA and CDR2 FQGNSA. The CDR3 length is 12 residues. The CDR3 is CASSLGGGEQYF. DNA for the CDR3: TGTGCCAGCAGCTTAGGCGGGGGCGAGCAGTACTTC.

V usage is TRBV29-1 and J usage is TRBJ2-4; 7 bases fit TRBD2. The CDR3 runs 12 residues. Germline-derived CDR1 and CDR2 are SQVTM and ANQGSEA. V lost 7 bases, J lost 5 bases, and 5 bases stayed unmatched. In nucleotides, the CDR3 is TGCAGCGCCCGCCGGGGGGAAAACATTCAGTACTTC. Its translation is CSARRGENIQYF.